The present T cell receptor (beta chain) was sequenced within a study of T cells after yellow fever vaccination (dated by TCRdb to about 2019). Background on the whole study: The SMART-Seq v4 Ultra Low Input RNA kit was used to prepare libraries from fractions with low cell numbers. To follow T-cell clones before and after primary and booster YFV17D yellow fever vaccination, bulk TCR alpha and beta repertoires were sequenced over time. Two healthy male donors, one aged 18 to 30 and one aged 30 to 39 years, were included in the cohort. Blood was collected at multiple timepoints before and after primary and secondary immunization, and bulk PBMC replicates and cell subsets were isolated. General study outcomes and caveats: Most clones expanded after primary vaccination (around 96% of CD4 and roughly 90% of CD8) were re-detected after the booster, suggesting that broad memory maintenance occurred. Only two donors were included in the study, so the extent to which the findings can be generalized is limited. Because abundant contaminating clonotypes from the bulk population could be contained in FACS-sorted repertoires, computational filtering was required. Compared with the primary T-cell response, the secondary T-cell response was weaker but faster, peaking on day 5 rather than day 15. A small share of clonotypes was detected in both CD4 and CD8 compartments, with the overlap likely arising from convergent recombination.

TCR cDNA was synthesized by 5'RACE template switching, which introduced a universal primer site and unique molecular identifiers. Priming for cDNA synthesis came from both the TCR alpha and TCR beta constant segments. Library amplification used two PCR steps, and the second PCR step added sample barcodes and sequencing adapters. Sequencing of the libraries was done on either Illumina HiSeq 2500 (2x100 bp) or NovaSeq (2x150 bp). The source study handled its data this way. Demultiplexing of reads and collapsing into UMI consensus sequences were performed with MIGEC, and V(D)J alignment was carried out with MiXCR. Vaccine-responding clonotypes were defined with edgeR using replicate PBMC samples, requiring FDR below 0.01 and a log2 fold change above 5 up to day 15. Bulk clonotypes were assigned CD4 or CD8 identity according to which sequenced CD4 or CD8 repertoire held them at higher abundance. Using fastp at Q25 and MiXCR, TCRdb reprocessed the public reads and kept productive beta chains. Every entry covers one CDR3 protein and lists the most common genes and DNA from its rows. It is TCRdb's table, rather than the study itself, that gives the V and J calls and clone size. The sample profile shows hundreds of thousands of distinct CDR3 sequences; about a fifth of them were found once. Of the sample, roughly a sixth is held by the ten largest clones.

In light of the paper, this sample's treatment or condition label describes: live attenuated yellow fever vaccine strain. At every blood-draw timepoint, two biological replicates of bulk PBMCs were collected. PBMCs were isolated from peripheral blood using a standard Ficoll-Paque protocol. RNA was extracted with TriZol from bulk PBMCs, CD4 and CD8 fractions, and dextramer-positive and dextramer-negative fractions. Comments on this clonotype: The clone's antigen remains unknown. No qualities accompany the bases; no much larger clone lies one base away.

The CDR3 contains 16 residues, cysteine and phenylalanine counted. Just the 48-base CDR3 DNA is kept, in frame starting at base 1. Trimming costs V 0 bases and J 5 bases, and their ends lie 13 bases apart. The germline V gene supplies CDR1 MNHEY and CDR2 SVGAGI. This receptor chain uses TRBV6-5 and TRBJ2-2, with a tentative D gene TRBD2 over 5 matching bases. This receptor was taken from a man younger than 30 who received the YFV17D yellow fever vaccine. Material: PBMCs, obtained about 21 days after the first yellow fever vaccination. The CDR3 reads as follows: CASSYSPRVITGELFF. The nucleotide sequence reads as follows: TGTGCCAGCAGTTACTCTCCGAGGGTTATTACCGGGGAGCTGTTTTTT.